Listed below are T cell receptor beta chains from one sample, sequenced in a study of Ad26.COV2.S vaccination and SARS-CoV-2 variants. Sequenced by immunoSEQ multiplex PCR; TCRdb stores in-frame clones only, minus some. The sample lists some 340,000 clones, just under 85% occurring once. Source: peripheral blood, taken in a trial of Ad26.COV2.S vaccine versus placebo. The origin of the receptors is a person aged 18 to 65 who received the Ad26.COV2.S COVID-19 vaccine or a placebo. The CDR3 runs from the conserved cysteine through the conserved F or W. D genes are given only for firm matches. Where a row states a size, it is once, few, many or the class of an expanded clone; other rows omit it.

V,D,J,size,CDR3,DNA
TRBV24-1,.,TRBJ2-7,.,CATSEGGSYEQYF,TGTGCCACCAGTGAGGGCGGAAGCTACGAGCAGTACTTC
TRBV19,.,TRBJ1-5,few,CASSMVGRGDNQPQHF,TGTGCCAGTAGTATGGTAGGGAGGGGAGACAATCAGCCCCAGCATTTT
TRBV4-1,TRBD1,TRBJ1-1,.,CASSQTGTGINF,TGCGCCAGCAGCCAAACCGGGACAGGGATAAACTTT
TRBV7-8,.,TRBJ1-4,.,CASSLVKEKLFF,TGTGCCAGCAGCTTAGTAAAGGAAAAACTGTTTTTT
TRBV19,.,TRBJ2-6,.,CASSISYSGANVLTF,TGTGCCAGTAGTATCTCATACTCTGGGGCCAACGTCCTGACTTTC
TRBV2,.,TRBJ1-2,.,CASSAVTANYGYTF,TGTGCCAGCAGTGCCGTGACAGCAAACTATGGCTACACCTTC
TRBV5-4,.,TRBJ1-2,.,CASSRGPQGQGYTF,TGTGCCAGCTCCCGAGGGCCACAGGGCCAAGGCTACACCTTC
TRBV18,.,TRBJ2-2,.,CASSPPGLTGELFF,TGTGCCAGCTCACCACCGGGACTCACCGGGGAGCTGTTTTTT
TRBV11-2,TRBD1,TRBJ1-2,once,CASSRVDRRWEGGYTF,TGTGCCAGCAGCCGCGTGGACAGGAGGTGGGAAGGGGGCTACACCTTC
TRBV6-5,.,TRBJ2-7,once,CASGPRSAFGYEQYF,TGTGCCAGCGGACCTAGGTCGGCTTTCGGTTACGAGCAGTACTTC
TRBV5-6,.,TRBJ1-3,.,CASSLPGDDGNTIYF,TGTGCCAGCAGCTTGCCCGGGGATGATGGAAACACCATATATTTT
TRBV3-1/TRBV3-2,TRBD1,TRBJ1-2,.,CASSLGQGVSYGYTF,TGTGCCAGCAGCCTCGGACAGGGGGTGTCCTATGGCTACACCTTC
TRBV19,.,TRBJ1-1,.,CASSYPWGTLGTEAFF,TGTGCCAGTAGTTACCCCTGGGGAACCCTGGGCACTGAAGCTTTCTTT
TRBV5-1,TRBD1,TRBJ1-2,.,CASSTGTGFSTF,TGCGCCAGTAGTACCGGGACAGGGTTTTCCACCTTC
TRBV20-1,.,TRBJ1-4,.,CSGREGEKLFF,TGCAGTGGCAGGGAGGGTGAAAAACTGTTTTTT
TRBV28,.,TRBJ1-2,.,CASTTVDYGYTF,TGTGCCAGCACGACAGTGGACTATGGCTACACCTTC
TRBV11-2,.,TRBJ2-7,.,CASSFGVIQYF,TGTGCCAGCAGCTTCGGGGTGATTCAGTACTTC
TRBV27,.,TRBJ1-5,.,CASKEDGKAFPPTNSPQHF,TGTGCCAGCAAGGAAGACGGGAAGGCGTTTCCCCCAACGAACAGCCCCCAGCATTTT
TRBV4-2,TRBD2,TRBJ2-2,.,CASSQDVLAGTGELFF,TGTGCCAGCAGCCAAGATGTGCTAGCGGGGACCGGGGAGCTGTTTTTT
TRBV3-1/TRBV3-2,.,TRBJ2-5,.,CASSQWAGVVVETQYF,TGTGCCAGCAGCCAATGGGCCGGGGTCGTAGTAGAGACCCAGTACTTC
TRBV27,.,TRBJ2-1,.,CASRLSGRGAYNEQFF,TGTGCCAGCAGATTATCGGGGCGGGGTGCCTACAATGAGCAGTTCTTC
TRBV27,.,TRBJ1-5,.,CASSLSGRWGQPQHF,TGTGCCAGCAGTTTATCTGGACGGTGGGGTCAGCCCCAGCATTTT
TRBV5-4,TRBD2,TRBJ2-5,.,CASSGRTSGGQETQYF,TGTGCCAGCAGCGGCAGGACTAGCGGGGGGCAGGAGACCCAGTACTTC
TRBV27,.,TRBJ2-7,.,CASSPLIGGPTHEQYF,TGTGCCAGCAGTCCCCTCATAGGAGGGCCGACCCACGAGCAGTACTTC
TRBV6-5,.,TRBJ2-3,.,CASSYRGPTNTQYF,TGTGCCAGCAGTTACCGGGGACCGACTAATACGCAGTATTTT
TRBV5-1,.,TRBJ2-5,.,CASSLLKQETQYF,TGCGCCAGCAGCTTGCTGAAACAAGAGACCCAGTACTTC
TRBV6-5,.,TRBJ2-7,.,CASQPSAYYEQYF,TGTGCCAGCCAACCCTCTGCGTATTACGAGCAGTACTTC
TRBV11-2,.,TRBJ2-5,once,CASSFLDLQAETQYF,TGTGCCAGCAGCTTTCTGGACTTGCAGGCAGAGACCCAGTACTTC
TRBV4-1,.,TRBJ2-3,.,CARKEATWADTQYF,TGCGCCCGCAAGGAGGCCACCTGGGCAGATACGCAGTATTTT
TRBV12-3/TRBV12-4,TRBD2,TRBJ2-4,.,CASSLSGGNIQYF,TGTGCCAGCAGTTTATCGGGGGGAAACATTCAGTACTTC
TRBV7-9,.,TRBJ2-6,.,CASSLKSRRVSGANVLTF,TGTGCCAGCAGCTTAAAGTCCCGAAGGGTTTCTGGGGCCAACGTCCTGACTTTC
TRBV19,.,TRBJ1-5,.,CASSTLHPREPQHF,TGTGCCAGTAGTACCCTTCACCCGAGGGAGCCCCAGCATTTT
TRBV7-9,TRBD2,TRBJ2-7,.,CASSPPTSAGGYEQYF,TGTGCCAGCAGCCCGCCGACTAGCGCCGGTGGGTACGAGCAGTACTTC
TRBV4-1,TRBD1,TRBJ1-4,few,CASSQNVRQGGEKLFF,TGCGCCAGCAGTCAAAACGTACGACAGGGTGGTGAAAAACTGTTTTTT
TRBV6-5,.,TRBJ2-7,.,CASSLGTYEQYF,TGTGCCAGCAGTTTGGGAACCTACGAGCAGTACTTC
TRBV7-9,.,TRBJ2-7,.,CASSLYGRDSYEQYF,TGTGCCAGCAGCTTATATGGCAGGGATTCCTACGAGCAGTACTTC
TRBV6-6,.,TRBJ2-3,.,CASSPSGTARSSGIF,TGTGCCAGCAGTCCCAGCGGGACAGCCCGTTCATCCGGTATTTTT
TRBV19,.,TRBJ2-7,.,CASSIQGTYEQYF,TGTGCCAGTAGTATTCAGGGGACCTACGAGCAGTACTTC
TRBV2,.,TRBJ1-2,.,CASSEDLGRGYTF,TGTGCCAGCAGTGAAGACTTGGGGAGGGGCTACACCTTC
TRBV27,TRBD1,TRBJ1-5,.,CASSPLDRGFQPQHF,TGTGCCAGCAGTCCCCTGGACAGGGGGTTTCAGCCCCAGCATTTT
TRBV19,.,TRBJ1-2,.,CASNSGVGYTF,TGTGCCAGCAATTCCGGGGTTGGCTACACCTTC
TRBV6-6,.,TRBJ1-1,.,CASSYSRTVNTEAFF,TGTGCCAGCAGTTACTCCCGGACGGTGAACACTGAAGCTTTCTTT
TRBV7-9,.,TRBJ1-1,.,CASSPQAMNTEAFF,TGTGCCAGCAGCCCTCAGGCTATGAACACTGAAGCTTTCTTT
TRBV11-2,.,TRBJ1-2,.,CASSLDRSGGYTF,TGTGCCAGCAGCTTAGATCGGTCTGGGGGCTACACCTTC